The present TCR beta chain was sequenced within a study of regulatory T cells in long-lasting Graves disease. Study at large: It was over 5 years of antithyroid drugs, with positive TSH receptor antibodies, that meant persistent Graves' disease.

The time point: persistent/refractory GD, antithyroid drugs over 5 years with positive TRAb. The TCR library was prepared using RNA isolated from PBMCs. EDTA tubes held approximately 8.8 milliliters of peripheral blood from each patient. TCR beta libraries were built with iRepertoire HTBI primers and Arm-PCR of CDR3 regions. Each CDR3 protein is one row after TCRdb ran MiXCR on the multiplex PCR reads. The table includes about 460,000 distinct CDR3 sequences, roughly 22% detected once. Whole-study results and caveats: When disease was persistent, TRBV28, TRBJ1-2 and TRBJ2-5 were the favored segments.

The germline CDR1 and CDR2 sequences are SNHLY and FYNNEI. The CDR3 is 15 residues long. Trimming removed 7 bases at V and 2 bases at J, with 15 bases between. In this sample, this clonotype turned up a few times. Its target is unknown. The chain uses TRBV2 and TRBJ1-5, with TRBD1 as a possible D gene (5 bases). The sample here was peripheral blood mononuclear cells (PBMCs), taken when the disease was refractory, from a patient treated with antithyroid drugs. The TCR originated in a female donor with Graves disease. CDR3 in DNA: TGTGCCAGCACCCGGGGGGGGACGGGCAATCAGCCCCAGCATTTT. Residues: CASTRGGTGNQPQHF.